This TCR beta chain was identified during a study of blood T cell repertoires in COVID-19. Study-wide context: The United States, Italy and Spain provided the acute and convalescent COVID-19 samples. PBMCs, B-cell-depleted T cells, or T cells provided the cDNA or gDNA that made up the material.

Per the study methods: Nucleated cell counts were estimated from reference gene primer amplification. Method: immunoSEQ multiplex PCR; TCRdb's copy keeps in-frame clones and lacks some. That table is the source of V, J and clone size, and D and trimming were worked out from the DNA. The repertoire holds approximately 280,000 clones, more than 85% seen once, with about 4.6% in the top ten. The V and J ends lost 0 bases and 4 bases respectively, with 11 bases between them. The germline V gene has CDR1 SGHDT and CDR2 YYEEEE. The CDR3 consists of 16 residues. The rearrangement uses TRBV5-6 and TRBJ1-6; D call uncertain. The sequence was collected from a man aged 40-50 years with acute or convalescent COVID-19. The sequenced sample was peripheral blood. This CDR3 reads CASSLGMMEYNSPLHF. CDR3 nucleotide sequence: TGTGCCAGCAGCTTGGGAATGATGGAGTATAATTCACCCCTCCACTTT.